The 30 T cell receptor beta chains in this list originate from one sample, sequenced in a study of beta chain features in type 1 diabetes. These receptors lack a known antigen. Overall study findings and caveats: Within each of all four CD4+ subsets, Type 1 diabetes patients had TCRB CDR3s that were moderately but significantly shorter.

Isolated RNA was reverse transcribed in full, so expressed TCRB transcripts were sequenced. The data were produced by immunoSEQ multiplex PCR, yet TCRdb's version contains in-frame clones alone and is incomplete. This table has 250,000 to 350,000 clones, 13% to 15% appearing once. The sequencing sample was made of naive CD4+ T cells from blood. These receptors came from a young man with type 1 diabetes.

The chain couples TRBV5-6 to TRBJ1-2; no reliable D call. Between the trimmed V and J ends, which lost 2 bases and 8 bases, there was a span of 13 bases. Germline lookup yields CDR1 SGHDT and CDR2 YYEEEE. The CDR3 has 13 residues. The CDR3 DNA follows: TGTGCCAGCAGCTTAGGTCCTGCGGCCGGCTACACCTTC. The encoded protein is CASSLGPAAGYTF.

This clone was picked up a small number of times. CDR3 loop: CASSVRSVSTDTQYF. The DNA for the CDR3 is TGTGCCAGCAGCGTACGTAGCGTATCCACAGATACGCAGTATTTT. The V and J genes are TRBV9 and TRBJ2-3; the D gene is possibly TRBD2 (5 bases). CDR1 and CDR2 from the germline V gene are SGDLS and YYNGEE. With 1 base removed from V and 2 bases from J, the gap between germline ends came to 11 bases. The CDR3 loop spans 15 amino acids.

The CDR3 protein is CASSPRTSGQETQYF. The CDR3 DNA reads TGTGCCAGCTCACCCCGGACTAGCGGACAAGAGACCCAGTACTTC. The V and J genes are TRBV18 and TRBJ2-5; 10 nucleotides line up with TRBD2. This CDR3 is built from 15 residues. CDR1 and CDR2 (germline): KGHSH, LQKENI. Germline trimming cut 3 bases from V and 2 bases from J; bases unmatched to any gene: 3.

V and J are TRBV7-2 and TRBJ1-1; a weak D match, TRBD1 (5 bases). The CDR3 consists of 13 residues. The germline CDR1 and CDR2 sequences are SGHTA and FQGNSA. Trimming shortened V by 5 bases and J by 4 bases, and 11 bases separated the two germline ends. The CDR3 here is CASSAAGGTEAFF. CDR3 sequence (DNA): TGTGCCAGCAGCGCCGCGGGGGGCACTGAAGCTTTCTTT.

This clone occurred a few times. This chain connects TRBV2 to TRBJ1-1; 9 positions agree with TRBD1. V lost 6 bases to trimming and J lost 6 bases; unmatched junction nucleotides: 8. Germline V lookup: CDR1 SNHLY, CDR2 FYNNEI. The CDR3 is 14 residues long. The CDR3 is CASSPGQGYPEAFF. The CDR3 coding sequence is TGTGCCAGCAGCCCCGGACAGGGGTACCCTGAAGCTTTCTTT.

In nucleotides, the CDR3 is TGTGCCAGCAGCCAAGGATTTCACAGGCAAGAGACCCAGTACTTC. The encoded protein is CASSQGFHRQETQYF. The chain carries TRBV14 and TRBJ2-5; a possible D gene is TRBD1 (5 bases). Trimming removed 1 base at V and 2 bases at J, with 11 bases between. Germline V gives CDR1 SGHDN, CDR2 FVKESK. CDR3 length: 15 residues.

V is TRBV5-4 and J is TRBJ2-3, with 11 nucleotides matching TRBD2. The CDR3 is made up of 16 amino acids. Germline V gene sequence: CDR1 SGHNT, CDR2 YYREEE (reference sequence). Losses at the gene ends were 2 bases for V and 2 bases for J; bases not matched to a gene: 4. CDR3 nucleotides: TGTGCCAGCAGCTTCCGACTAGCGGGAATCACAGATACGCAGTATTTT. Its translation is CASSFRLAGITDTQYF.

The chain combines TRBV9 with TRBJ2-2; D remains unclear. The CDR3 spans 14 residues. V gave up 5 bases and J gave up 3 bases, with 11 bases separating them. Germline lookup yields CDR1 SGDLS and CDR2 YYNGEE. CDR3 nucleotides: TGTGCCAGCAGTGACCTCGCGGACACCGGGGAGCTGTTTTTT. It codes for CASSDLADTGELFF.

V gene TRBV5-8 combines with J gene TRBJ1-2; 8 bases are a match to TRBD1. The CDR3 is made up of 15 amino acids. V lost 4 bases to trimming and J lost 1 base; unmatched junction nucleotides: 6. Germline V CDR1 and CDR2: SGHTS, YDEGEE. CDR3 coding DNA: TGTGCCAGCAGCCAGAGACAGGGGTTTAACTATGGCTACACCTTC. It translates to CASSQRQGFNYGYTF.

This clone was seen only a few times. The chain has TRBV7-2 and TRBJ2-7, with D possibly TRBD1 on 6 matching bases. The CDR3 runs 13 residues. Trimming removed 4 bases from V and 1 base from J, with 8 bases in between. CDR1 and CDR2 (germline): SGHTA, FQGNSA. CDR3: CASSSGVSYEQYF. In nucleotides, the CDR3 is TGTGCCAGCAGCTCAGGGGTTTCCTACGAGCAGTACTTC.

The chain has TRBV7-9 and TRBJ1-4; D is perhaps TRBD1 (5 bases). Germline CDR1 reads SEHNR; CDR2 reads FQNEAQ (reference sequence). With 1 base removed from V and 6 bases from J, the gap between germline ends came to 9 bases. This CDR3 comprises 14 residues. In DNA form, the CDR3 reads TGTGCCAGCAGCTTAGACCTGGGGCATGAAAAACTGTTTTTT. Protein sequence: CASSLDLGHEKLFF.

This clone turned up a few times. The chain joins TRBV7-2 to TRBJ1-3; a possible D gene is TRBD1 (6 bases). V shed 5 bases and J shed 4 bases, with 9 bases lying between them. The V gene's germline CDR1 is SGHTA and CDR2 FQGNSA. The CDR3 sequence is 13 residues long. The CDR3, as DNA: TGTGCCAGCAGCACGGACAGAGGAAACACCATATATTTT. Protein: CASSTDRGNTIYF.

The chain joins TRBV11-2 to TRBJ1-1; the D gene is possibly TRBD1 (6 bases). The CDR3 covers 15 residues. CDR1 and CDR2 (germline): SGHAT, FQNNGV. Trimming left V 5 bases short and J 5 bases short, with 18 bases between. The CDR3 is CASSPSTGGRTEAFF. CDR3 bases: TGTGCCAGCAGCCCCTCAACGGGGGGCCGGACTGAAGCTTTCTTT. Drawing the rest from reference TRBV11-2 and TRBJ1-1, the complete variable domain is EAGVAQSPRYKIIEKRQSVAFWCNPISGHATLYWYQQILGQGPKLLIQFQNNGVVDDSQLPKDRFSAERLKGVDSTLKIQPAKLEDSAVYLCASSPSTGGRTEAFFGQGTRLTVV.

V is TRBV6-5 and J is TRBJ2-1, with 10 bases matching TRBD1. CDR1 and CDR2 from the germline V gene are MNHEY and SVGAGI. Losses at the gene ends were 2 bases for V and 12 bases for J; bases not matched to a gene: 10. The CDR3 spans 15 residues. CDR3 amino acids: CASSYGDRGRVRQFF. The CDR3 nucleotides read TGTGCCAGCAGTTACGGGGACAGGGGCCGGGTAAGGCAGTTCTTC.

This clone turned up a few times. This chain links TRBV18 with TRBJ1-5; D not resolved. The germline gives CDR1 KGHSH, CDR2 LQKENI. V lost 3 bases and J 2 bases, leaving 11 bases between the germline ends. The CDR3 runs to 15 residues. CDR3 DNA sequence: TGTGCCAGCTCACCCTTGGGCAGTGGCAATCAGCCCCAGCATTTT. This translates into CASSPLGSGNQPQHF.

Written as DNA, the CDR3 is TGCAGCGTTGCTTTCAGGGGCACAAACACTGAAGCTTTCTTT. Translation gives CSVAFRGTNTEAFF. This chain uses TRBV29-1 with TRBJ1-1, with D perhaps TRBD1 (6 bases). Trimming shortened V by 4 bases and J by 2 bases, and 14 bases separated the two germline ends. The CDR3 spans 14 residues. Germline V gene lookup returns CDR1 SQVTM and CDR2 ANQGSEA. The full variable domain, its missing parts supplied by reference TRBV29-1 and TRBJ1-1, is SAVISQKPSRDICQRGTSLTIQCQVDSQVTMMFWYRQQPGQSLTLIATANQGSEATYESGFVIDKFPISRPNLTFSTLTVSNMSPEDSSIYLCSVAFRGTNTEAFFGQGTRLTVV.

The chain combines TRBV11-3 with TRBJ2-1, with 10 nucleotides matching TRBD2. Germline-derived CDR1 and CDR2 are SGHNT and YENEEA. Trimming at V came to 1 base and at J to 4 bases, leaving 7 bases not matched to a gene. The CDR3 loop spans 17 amino acids. CDR3 loop: CASSLAITSGVYNEQFF. The CDR3 region has the DNA TGTGCCAGCAGCTTAGCTATTACTAGCGGGGTATACAATGAGCAGTTCTTC. Full variable domain (missing parts from reference TRBV11-3 and TRBJ2-1): EAGVVQSPRYKIIEKKQPVAFWCNPISGHNTLYWYLQNLGQGPELLIRYENEEAVDDSQLPKDRFSAERLKGVDSTLKIQPAELGDSAVYLCASSLAITSGVYNEQFFGPGTRLTVL.

This rearrangement joins TRBV15 to TRBJ1-1; 8 positions agree with TRBD1. J was trimmed by 4 bases and V by 4 bases; bases with no gene match: 5. This CDR3 region has 14 residues. Germline assignment: CDR1 LNHNV and CDR2 YYDKDF (reference sequence). The CDR3 is CATSTGQGGTEAFF. In DNA form, the CDR3 reads TGTGCCACCAGCACCGGACAGGGTGGCACTGAAGCTTTCTTT.

This clone was detected only a few times. This chain joins TRBV4-3 and TRBJ1-1; D gene unclear. CDR3 length: 13 residues. With 4 bases removed from V and 3 bases from J, the gap between germline ends came to 9 bases. The germline CDR1 and CDR2 sequences are LGHNA and YSLEER. CDR3 bases: TGCGCCAGCAGCCGAACGCCAGACACTGAAGCTTTCTTT. It specifies CASSRTPDTEAFF.

The genes are TRBV4-1 and TRBJ2-3, with 12 bases matching TRBD2. The CDR3 is 16 amino acids. Germline CDR1 and CDR2: MGHRA and YSYEKL. The V and J ends lost 3 bases and 2 bases, in that order; junction bases with no gene match: 3. The CDR3 is CASSHRLAGDTDTQYF. CDR3 nucleotides: TGCGCCAGCAGCCACCGACTAGCGGGGGACACAGATACGCAGTATTTT.

This chain connects TRBV2 to TRBJ2-7; D perhaps matches TRBD1 (6 bases). Germline loops: CDR1 SNHLY, CDR2 FYNNEI. This CDR3 spans 13 amino acids. V was clipped by 8 bases and J by 4 bases, with 15 bases between them. The DNA of the CDR3 is TGTGCCAGCCTAAAACAGGGACCATACGAGCAGTACTTC. Amino acids: CASLKQGPYEQYF.

In this sample, this clone turned up a few times. The chain is built from TRBV7-9 and TRBJ2-2, with D maybe TRBD1 (5 bases). The CDR3 totals 16 residues. V was shortened by 1 base and J by 8 bases, with 17 bases between the two germline ends. From germline, CDR1 is SEHNR and CDR2 FQNEAQ (reference sequence). The CDR3 region has the DNA TGTGCCAGCAGCTTAGGACGGACACCTTTTACTGGGGAGCTGTTTTTT. It encodes CASSLGRTPFTGELFF.

This clone occurred a few times. The V call is TRBV19, the J call TRBJ2-4; 7 nucleotides line up with TRBD2. Trimming at V came to 9 bases and at J to 8 bases, leaving 7 bases not matched to a gene. Germline assignment: CDR1 LNHDA and CDR2 SQIVND (reference sequence). The CDR3 contains 12 residues. DNA for the CDR3: TGTGCCAGCCGGACTAGTGGGGACATTCAGTACTTC. Translation: CASRTSGDIQYF.

The chain has TRBV7-3 and TRBJ2-3; TRBD2 aligns across 8 bases. CDR1 is SGHTA and CDR2 is FQGTGA in the germline V gene. V trimming: 3 bases; J trimming: 4 bases; junction bases outside the gene matches: 6. This CDR3 is 15 amino acids long. The CDR3 protein is CASSFSGSIPDTQYF. DNA of the CDR3: TGTGCCAGCAGCTTCAGCGGGAGTATCCCAGATACGCAGTATTTT.

The chain links TRBV2 to TRBJ1-5, with 9 nucleotides matching TRBD1. The germline V gene encodes CDR1 SNHLY and CDR2 FYNNEI. V was pared by 8 bases and J by 7 bases, with 21 bases of the junction left unmatched. CDR3 size: 18 residues. CDR3 nucleotide sequence: TGTGCCAGCCGCCATGGAGGGCCGGGACAGGGCTGGGACCAGCCCCAGCATTTT. Translating gives CASRHGGPGQGWDQPQHF.

This clone appeared a few times. This chain uses TRBV4-2 with TRBJ2-3; the match to TRBD2 covers 9 bases. Trimming took 4 bases from V and 3 from J; bases not matched to a gene: 8. Germline lookup yields CDR1 LGHNA and CDR2 YNFKEQ. There are 16 residues in the CDR3. CDR3 loop: CASSPLAGSGTDTQYF. DNA for the CDR3: TGTGCCAGCAGCCCCCTAGCGGGATCGGGGACAGATACGCAGTATTTT.

There are a few counts of this clone. The gene calls are TRBV7-9 and TRBJ1-4, with D perhaps TRBD1 (5 bases). Germline CDR1 and CDR2: SEHNR and FQNEAQ (reference sequence). This CDR3 contains 15 residues. V lost 5 bases and J 0 bases, leaving 10 bases between the germline ends. In DNA, the CDR3 is TGTGCCAGCAGCCTTTCAGGGACAACTAATGAAAAACTGTTTTTT. This sequence encodes CASSLSGTTNEKLFF.

This clone was recorded a few times. The rearrangement uses TRBV30 and TRBJ2-1; D is possibly TRBD2 (7 bases). Trimming stripped 0 bases from V and 6 bases from J, with 15 bases between. The CDR3 has 15 residues. Germline CDR1 is GTSNPN and CDR2 is SVGIG (reference sequence). CDR3 region: CAWSVGQLAVNEQFF. CDR3 nucleotides: TGTGCCTGGAGTGTCGGACAGCTAGCGGTCAATGAGCAGTTCTTC.

This clone was seen a handful of times. The V call is TRBV9, the J call TRBJ1-2; D unresolved. Germline V gene data show CDR1 as SGDLS and CDR2 as YYNGEE. The CDR3 has 14 amino acids. V lost 2 bases to trimming and J lost 1 base, with 9 bases between them. In nucleotides, the CDR3 is TGTGCCAGCAGCGTCCTCGCGGGTAACTATGGCTACACCTTC. It specifies CASSVLAGNYGYTF.

The rearrangement joins TRBV29-1 to TRBJ2-1, with 10 bases matching TRBD2. The V gene end was trimmed by 6 bases and the J gene end by 6 bases; junction bases not matched to a gene: 8. The CDR3 consists of 14 residues. Germline V gene lookup returns CDR1 SQVTM and CDR2 ANQGSEA. CDR3 residues: CSVLRLAGGNEQFF. The CDR3 DNA is TGCAGCGTCCTACGACTAGCGGGCGGCAATGAGCAGTTCTTC.